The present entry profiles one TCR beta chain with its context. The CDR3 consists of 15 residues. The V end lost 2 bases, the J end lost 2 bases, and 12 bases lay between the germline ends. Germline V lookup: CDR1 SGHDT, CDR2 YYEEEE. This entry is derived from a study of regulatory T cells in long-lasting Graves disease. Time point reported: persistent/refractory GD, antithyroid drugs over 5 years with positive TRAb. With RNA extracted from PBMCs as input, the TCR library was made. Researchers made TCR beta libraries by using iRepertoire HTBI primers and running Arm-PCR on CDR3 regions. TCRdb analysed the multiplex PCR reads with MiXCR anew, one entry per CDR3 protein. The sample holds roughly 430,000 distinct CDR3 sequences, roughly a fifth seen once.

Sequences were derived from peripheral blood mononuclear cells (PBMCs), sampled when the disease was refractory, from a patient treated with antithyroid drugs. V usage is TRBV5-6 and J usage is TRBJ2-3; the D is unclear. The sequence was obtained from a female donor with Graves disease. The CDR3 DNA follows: TGTGCCAGCAGCTTAGGTTCTAATCCCACAGATACGCAGTATTTT. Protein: CASSLGSNPTDTQYF.